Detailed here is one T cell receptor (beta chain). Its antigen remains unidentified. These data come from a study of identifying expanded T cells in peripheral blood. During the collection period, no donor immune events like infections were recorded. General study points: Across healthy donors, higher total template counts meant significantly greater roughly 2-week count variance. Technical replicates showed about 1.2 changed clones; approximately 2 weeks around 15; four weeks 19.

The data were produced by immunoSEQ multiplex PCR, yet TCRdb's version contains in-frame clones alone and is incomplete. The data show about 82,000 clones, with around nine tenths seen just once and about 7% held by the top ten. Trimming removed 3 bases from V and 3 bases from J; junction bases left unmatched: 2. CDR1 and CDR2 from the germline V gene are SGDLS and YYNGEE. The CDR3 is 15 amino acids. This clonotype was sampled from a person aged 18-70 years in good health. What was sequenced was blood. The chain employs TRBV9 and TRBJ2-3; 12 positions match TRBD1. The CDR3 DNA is TGTGCCAGCAGCGAGGGACAGGGGGCAACAGATACGCAGTATTTT. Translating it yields CASSEGQGATDTQYF.